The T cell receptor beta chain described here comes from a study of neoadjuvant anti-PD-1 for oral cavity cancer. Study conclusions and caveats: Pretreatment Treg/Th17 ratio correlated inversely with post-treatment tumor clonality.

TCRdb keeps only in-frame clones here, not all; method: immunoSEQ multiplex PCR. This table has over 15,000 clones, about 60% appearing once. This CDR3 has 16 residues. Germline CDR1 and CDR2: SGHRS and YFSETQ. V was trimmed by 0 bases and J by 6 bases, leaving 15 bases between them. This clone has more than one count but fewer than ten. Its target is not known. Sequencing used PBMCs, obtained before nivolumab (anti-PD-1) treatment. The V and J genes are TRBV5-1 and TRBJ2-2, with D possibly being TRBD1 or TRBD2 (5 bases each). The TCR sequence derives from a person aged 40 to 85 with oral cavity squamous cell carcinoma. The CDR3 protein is CASSLAELSGPGELFF. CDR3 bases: TGCGCCAGCAGCTTGGCCGAACTCTCGGGGCCCGGGGAGCTGTTTTTT.